This TCR beta chain appears in the sequencing data of a study of blood T cell repertoires in COVID-19. Profiling relied on immunoSEQ multiplex PCR, and the TCRdb table lists in-frame clones only, not all of them. The sample lists around 300,000 clones; approximately 86% were seen once. The V and J ends lost 2 bases and 7 bases respectively, with 18 bases between them. The germline CDR1 and CDR2 sequences are LNHDA and SQIVND (reference sequence). CDR3 size: 16 residues. This TCR was sampled from a woman aged 18-29 years who had recovered from COVID-19. What was sequenced was PBMCs or T cells enriched from blood (not recorded which). J is TRBJ1-5 and V is TRBV19; a weak D match, TRBD1 (5 bases). The CDR3 is CASSIQGRGLRQPQHF. The CDR3 nucleotides are TGTGCCAGTAGTATACAGGGTAGGGGCCTTCGGCAGCCCCAGCATTTT.